The clone carrying this TCR beta chain was picked up many times. Its antigen is not identified. Preparation of the TCRbeta library was carried out with unique molecular identifiers. One entry per CDR3 protein, called by TCRdb with MiXCR from the PCR reads. The table records around 190,000 distinct CDR3 sequences, about 6.6% of them present only once. This sample was included in a study of T-cell reconstitution after alpha-beta-depleted transplantation in children. The study's findings and limits: By one year post-transplant, T-cell counts and diversity largely arose from T cells that were newly produced. After transplant, high TCRbeta diversity at day 60 in some patients arose from surviving recipient T cells and thymic progenitors. Several hundred rapidly expanded clones from non-depleted graft cells reportedly supplied alpha-beta T cells about two months post-transplant.

V dropped 5 bases and J dropped 8 bases, with 19 bases sitting between them. The CDR3 spans 15 residues. CDR1 and CDR2 (germline): MDHEN, SYDVKM. The genes are TRBV28 and TRBJ2-1; D might be TRBD1 (5 bases). The input for sequencing was PBMCs, taken before TCRalphabeta/CD19-depleted stem cell transplant. The sequence was obtained from a boy under 10 years old with acute lymphoblastic leukemia, due to receive a stem cell transplant. In DNA form, the CDR3 reads TGTGCCAGCAGTCCGAACAGGTGGGCTTCAGATGAGCAGTTCTTC. As protein: CASSPNRWASDEQFF.